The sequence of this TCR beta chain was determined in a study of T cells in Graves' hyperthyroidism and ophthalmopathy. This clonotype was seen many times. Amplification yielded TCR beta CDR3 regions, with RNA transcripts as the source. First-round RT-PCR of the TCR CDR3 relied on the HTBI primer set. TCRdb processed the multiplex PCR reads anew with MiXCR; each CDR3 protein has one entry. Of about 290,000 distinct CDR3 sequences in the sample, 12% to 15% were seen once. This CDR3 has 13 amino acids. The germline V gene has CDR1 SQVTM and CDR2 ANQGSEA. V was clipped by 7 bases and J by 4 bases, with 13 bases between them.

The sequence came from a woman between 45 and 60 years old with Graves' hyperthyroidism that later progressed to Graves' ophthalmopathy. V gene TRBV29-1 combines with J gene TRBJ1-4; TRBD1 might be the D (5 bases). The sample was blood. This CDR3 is CSGWDGDNEKLFF. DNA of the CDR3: TGCAGCGGGTGGGACGGCGATAATGAAAAACTGTTTTTT.